This TCR beta chain was observed in a study of shared clonotypes between healthy human individuals (dated by TCRdb to 2020 to 2022). Regarding the study in general: A few men and a couple of women, aged 18 to 49 years, made up the cohort. Blood TCR repertoires of about 5 healthy adults were deeply sequenced to estimate repertoire size and the extent of clonotype sharing between individuals. For each donor, three plates each were used for CD4 naive and CD4 memory, two plates were used for CD8 naive, and one plate was used for CD8 memory. To increase sequencing depth and limit assay-specific biases, different laboratories used diverse techniques to prepare libraries and sequence TCR repertoires. Between about 0.9 and 9 billion PBMCs per donor were obtained by leukapheresis. Beyond this particular receptor, the publication reports: Only blood was sampled, and tissue TCR repertoires likely differ from those in blood. Naive subsets generally had larger estimated clonotype richness than memory subsets did. Pairwise subsampling led to the expectation that sequencing depth would affect the degree of clonotype sharing among donors. Incomplete sequencing was indicated by rarefaction of sorted-subset datasets, despite the large sequencing depth. Compared with non-shared clonotypes, the clonotypes found in all four sorted-subset donors had higher generation probabilities. The small number of donors limited the genetic and exposure-history diversity represented. Across a few donors, approximately 5% of naive CD4, 3% to 4% of naive CD8, around 2.1% of memory CD4, and under 0.45% of memory CD8 clonotypes were shared.

TCR CDR3 regions were amplified from genomic DNA by multiplex PCR using the deep immunoSEQ assay. Genomic DNA extracted from each cell subset was distributed evenly over all wells of several immunoSEQ 96-well plates, and each plate served as one replicate. For sorted subsets, each replicate PCR was loaded with roughly 200 ng genomic DNA, equivalent to about 30,000 T cell genomes. Purified libraries were quantified with a Qubit 3.0 fluorometer, sized on a Bioanalyzer 2100, and re-quantified with the KAPA Library Quantification kit. A separate single-read 150-cycle Illumina NextSeq 550 flow cell was used to sequence each immunoSEQ 96-well plate. For the original study's pipeline: Because the immunoSEQ output held only junctional sequences and lacked quality scores, the filtering could not match the filtering applied to full-length reads. To assign V/J genes and CDR3, sequences were annotated using PyIR, a Python wrapper for IgBLAST v1.9, with IMGT germline references. Reads with weak V/J assignments (E-value above 1e-6), missing CDR3, stop codons, out-of-frame junctions, or ambiguous translated residues were removed. V3J clonotypes were defined by identical inferred V gene, J gene, and CDR3 amino acid sequence. Percentage overlap between repertoires was computed as shared unique clonotypes divided by the size of the smaller repertoire. Three approaches were used to assess repertoire richness: RTK rarefaction, the Chao1 estimator, and Recon v2.1 estimates of unobserved clonotypes. OLGA was used to compute generation probabilities for all TCRbeta clonotypes that the gDNA method yielded from several donors. TCRdb provides this immuneACCESS table in a form limited to in-frame rearrangements. Some clones are lacking; in checked studies, under half of them reflect an unresolved V gene, and why the rest are absent is not known. The DNA was the basis for D and trimming; V, J and clone size are from that table. In this sample the table shows about 590,000 clones, roughly 95% of which occur a single time. The top ten clonotypes cover roughly 0.1% of the sample.

With respect to this clone: This receptor's antigen is unknown. No qualities accompany the bases; no much larger clone lies one base away.

CD8 naive samples consisted of CD45RO-negative cells that were positively selected for CCR7, yielding a CD45RA+CCR7+ population without TemRA cells. The donors were healthy, HIV-negative adults with no recently reported acute infections or vaccinations. Every donor was a Caucasian adult residing in Nashville, Tennessee, USA. Blood was collected by leukapheresis, and PBMCs were isolated by Ficoll-Histopaque density gradient centrifugation and then cryopreserved in liquid nitrogen vapor phase. Analytical flow cytometry was used to check the purity and quantity of every magnetically sorted T cell population. Genomic DNA was isolated from every sorted fraction and measured by UV absorbance on a Nanodrop 2000c. The sequenced sample was naive CD8+ T cells sorted from blood. What this sample's cell subset or site label stands for: CD45RA+CCR7+. The clonotype originates from a woman younger than 45 in good health.

This receptor has the CDR3 CASSSGKVGYNEQFF. The nucleotide sequence reads as follows: TGTGCCAGCAGTTCGGGGAAGGTGGGATACAATGAGCAGTTCTTC. The chain uses TRBV28 and TRBJ2-1; the D gene is perhaps TRBD2, on 5 matching bases. The junction shows trimming of 4 bases on V and 4 bases on J, plus 14 bases between the germline ends. CDR1 and CDR2 were assigned from the germline V gene as MDHEN and SYDVKM. Counted from cysteine to phenylalanine, this CDR3 has 15 amino acids. The only DNA kept is the CDR3, 45 bases in frame from the first base.